The 27 T cell receptor beta chains reported below all come from one sample, sequenced in a study of blood T cell repertoires in COVID-19. Sequencing was performed with immunoSEQ multiplex PCR; in TCRdb, only in-frame clones are kept and a portion is missing. This table has 250,000 to 400,000 clones, almost 90% appearing once. The sample was peripheral blood. The receptors shown here come from a woman under 40 with COVID-19, enrolled during active disease.

The chain employs TRBV27 and TRBJ1-5; possibly TRBD1 for D (5 bases). CDR1 MNHEY and CDR2 SMNVEV come from the germline V gene (reference sequence). The CDR3 is 14 residues long. Between the trimmed V and J ends, which lost 2 bases and 9 bases, there was a span of 14 bases. In DNA form, the CDR3 reads TGTGCCAGCAGTTTAGCCCTATCCGGGGGGCCCCAGCATTTT. Amino acid sequence: CASSLALSGGPQHF.

This rearrangement joins TRBV27 to TRBJ1-6; 8 bases line up with TRBD1. Trimming at V came to 3 bases and at J to 9 bases, leaving 4 bases not matched to a gene. The CDR3 has 14 residues. Germline values: CDR1 MNHEY, CDR2 SMNVEV (reference sequence). The CDR3 here is CASSFRQGTSPLHF. In nucleotides, the CDR3 is TGTGCCAGCAGTTTCCGACAGGGGACTTCACCCCTCCACTTT.

The chain carries TRBV27 and TRBJ2-2; 9 bases fit TRBD1. CDR1 and CDR2 from the germline V gene are MNHEY and SMNVEV (reference sequence). Unmatched junction bases numbered 7, after V lost 4 bases and J lost 4 bases. This CDR3 spans 16 amino acids. CDR3 nucleotides: TGTGCCAGCAGTTCCTTACCGGACAGGGGCACCGGGGAGCTGTTTTTT. It translates to CASSSLPDRGTGELFF.

On this clone itself: The sample carries other DNA sequences with the same CDR3. V and J are TRBV3-1 (or the pseudogene TRBV3-2) and TRBJ2-1; 14 bases fit TRBD2. Trimming took 3 bases from V and 4 from J; bases not matched to a gene: 2. Germline V CDR1 and CDR2: LGHDT, YNNKEL (reference sequence). The CDR3 is 16 amino acids. The CDR3: CASSQGLAGAYNEQFF. CDR3 DNA: TGTGCCAGCAGCCAGGGACTAGCGGGAGCTTACAATGAGCAGTTCTTC.

The rearrangement joins TRBV5-1 to TRBJ2-1; TRBD2 aligns across 9 bases. J was trimmed by 8 bases and V by 3 bases; bases with no gene match: 15. Germline-derived CDR1 and CDR2 are SGHRS and YFSETQ. The CDR3 loop spans 17 amino acids. CDR3: CASSWGRASGIFDEQFF. The CDR3, as DNA: TGCGCCAGCAGCTGGGGAAGGGCTAGCGGGATTTTCGATGAGCAGTTCTTC. Using reference TRBV5-1 and TRBJ2-1 for the parts outside the CDR3, the full variable domain is KAGVTQTPRYLIKTRGQQVTLSCSPISGHRSVSWYQQTPGQGLQFLFEYFSETQRNKGNFPGRFSGRQFSNSRSEMNVSTLELGDSALYLCASSWGRASGIFDEQFFGPGTRLTVL.

The chain links TRBV5-1 to TRBJ2-1; D is perhaps TRBD2 (6 bases). V shed 4 bases and J shed 6 bases, with 17 bases lying between them. CDR3 length: 15 amino acids. CDR1 and CDR2 from the germline V gene are SGHRS and YFSETQ. The CDR3 loop reads CASSPRVGTANEQFF. DNA for the CDR3: TGCGCCAGCAGCCCCCGGGTAGGGACTGCCAATGAGCAGTTCTTC.

This clone was recorded only once. The chain is built from TRBV5-4 and TRBJ1-6; the D gene is possibly TRBD1 (5 bases). CDR1 and CDR2 from the germline V gene are SGHNT and YYREEE (reference sequence). There are 13 residues in the CDR3. The germline V and J ends were trimmed by 4 bases and 10 bases, with 12 bases remaining between them. The CDR3 here is CASSHLSGSPLHF. The CDR3 nucleotides read TGTGCCAGCAGCCATTTGTCAGGGTCACCCCTCCACTTT.

The chain recombines TRBV29-1 with TRBJ2-7; 7 bases fit TRBD1. The CDR3 extends over 13 amino acids. Germline CDR1 and CDR2: SQVTM and ANQGSEA. J lost 6 bases, V lost 4 bases, and 9 bases had no gene match. The CDR3 spells CSVGIAGGSEQYF. The CDR3 DNA is TGCAGCGTTGGAATCGCAGGGGGTTCCGAGCAGTACTTC.

The chain is built from TRBV10-1 and TRBJ2-3; a possible D gene is TRBD2 (5 bases). CDR1 and CDR2 from the germline V gene are WNHNN and SYGVQD (reference sequence). V gave up 9 bases and J gave up 0 bases, with 19 bases separating them. The CDR3 runs to 16 residues. The DNA for the CDR3 is TGCGCCAGTTCCCGAAGTAGCGCCTCTAGCACAGATACGCAGTATTTT. This sequence encodes CASSRSSASSTDTQYF.

This clone was recorded once. The chain is built from TRBV7-8 and TRBJ2-5; TRBD1 is a possible D gene (6 bases). The CDR3 has 15 residues. V was shortened by 4 bases and J by 1 base, with 13 bases between the two germline ends. Germline-derived CDR1 and CDR2 are SGHVS and FQNEAQ. DNA for the CDR3: TGTGCCAGCAGCTCATTTACAGGGCCCCAAGAGACCCAGTACTTC. It encodes CASSSFTGPQETQYF. The full variable domain, in which reference TRBV7-8 and TRBJ2-5 provide the parts outside the CDR3, is GAGVSQSPRYKVAKRGQDVALRCDPISGHVSLFWYQQALGQGPEFLTYFQNEAQLDKSGLPSDRFFAERPEGSVSTLKIQRTQQEDSAVYLCASSSFTGPQETQYFGPGTRLLVL.

The chain couples TRBV15 to TRBJ2-1, with a possible D match to TRBD2 (5 bases). With 1 base removed from V and 1 base from J, the gap between germline ends came to 8 bases. CDR1 LNHNV and CDR2 YYDKDF come from the germline V gene (reference sequence). CDR3 size: 15 residues. Here the CDR3 DNA reads TGTGCCACCAGCAGAGGTCGGGATTCCTACAATGAGCAGTTCTTC. It encodes CATSRGRDSYNEQFF.

CDR3 in DNA: TGTGCCAGCAGTTTGACAGGGATCGGAGATACGCAGTATTTT. Translated, it gives CASSLTGIGDTQYF. The chain carries TRBV27 and TRBJ2-3, with TRBD1 matching 7 bases. The CDR3 runs to 14 residues. V lost 3 bases and J lost 5; bases outside the gene matches: 5. Germline V gene data show CDR1 as MNHEY and CDR2 as SMNVEV (reference sequence).

The DNA of the CDR3 is TGTGCCAGCAGTCGTGTCCCTATATCCTACGAGCAGTACTTC. Translating gives CASSRVPISYEQYF. This chain connects TRBV28 to TRBJ2-7, with no clear D. Germline loops: CDR1 MDHEN, CDR2 SYDVKM. This CDR3 contains 14 residues. V was pared by 5 bases and J by 1 base, with 12 bases between.

The V and J genes are TRBV12-3 or TRBV12-4 and TRBJ1-2, with D uncertain. The V end lost 0 bases, the J end lost 4 bases, and 3 bases lay between the germline ends. CDR3 length: 12 amino acids. CDR3 in amino acids: CASSLALYGYTF. The CDR3 DNA follows: TGTGCCAGCAGTTTAGCTCTCTATGGCTACACCTTC.

The rearrangement uses TRBV28 and TRBJ1-1; the D gene is possibly TRBD1 (5 bases). Germline CDR1 is MDHEN and CDR2 is SYDVKM. V lost 8 bases and J lost 11, with 21 bases in between. The CDR3 consists of 13 residues. The CDR3 sequence: CASGAGPPRAAFF. CDR3 in DNA: TGTGCCAGCGGTGCGGGACCCCCTAGAGCTGCTTTCTTT.

The J gene is TRBJ2-3, the V gene TRBV29-1; 12 nucleotides match TRBD2. This CDR3 comprises 16 residues. Germline V CDR1 and CDR2: SQVTM, ANQGSEA. After removal of 1 base from V and 4 bases from J, the junction contained 6 bases not matched to a gene. The CDR3 DNA sequence: TGCAGCGTTGAAGGCCCCCTAGCGGGAGGGCCAGATACGCAGTATTTT. It specifies CSVEGPLAGGPDTQYF.

V is TRBV5-1 and J is TRBJ1-3; D not certain. The germline V and J ends were trimmed by 0 bases and 0 bases, with 10 bases remaining between them. The CDR3 contains 16 residues. Germline CDR1 reads SGHRS; CDR2 reads YFSETQ. This CDR3 reads CASSLDISGSGNTIYF. The CDR3 DNA sequence: TGCGCCAGCAGCTTGGACATCTCTGGCTCTGGAAACACCATATATTTT.

V usage is TRBV7-9 and J usage is TRBJ2-5; D is ambiguous. Trimming cost V 0 bases and J 0 bases, with 8 bases left between them. Per germline, CDR1 SEHNR and CDR2 FQNEAQ (reference sequence). This CDR3 has 15 amino acids. The CDR3 nucleotides are TGTGCCAGCAGCTTAGCGCAGGCAGACCAAGAGACCCAGTACTTC. Its protein is CASSLAQADQETQYF. Complete variable domain (other parts from reference TRBV7-9 and TRBJ2-5): DTGVSQNPRHKITKRGQNVTFRCDPISEHNRLYWYRQTLGQGPEFLTYFQNEAQLEKSRLLSDRFSAERPKGSFSTLEIQRTEQGDSAMYLCASSLAQADQETQYFGPGTRLLVL.

V gene TRBV18 combines with J gene TRBJ1-5; 10 bases align to TRBD1. This CDR3 comprises 16 residues. V lost 3 bases and J lost 4; bases outside the gene matches: 6. Germline CDR1 reads KGHSH; CDR2 reads LQKENI. CDR3 region: CASSPRTGGRNQPQHF. CDR3 coding DNA: TGTGCCAGCTCACCGCGGACAGGGGGTAGGAATCAGCCCCAGCATTTT. Full variable domain (remainder filled in from reference TRBV18 and TRBJ1-5): NAGVMQNPRHLVRRRGQEARLRCSPMKGHSHVYWYRQLPEEGLKFMVYLQKENIIDESGMPKERFSAEFPKEGPSILRIQQVVRGDSAAYFCASSPRTGGRNQPQHFGDGTRLSIL.

This clone occurred a few times. The gene calls are TRBV14 and TRBJ1-1; 8 bases are a match to TRBD1. The germline CDR1 and CDR2 sequences are SGHDN and FVKESK. Trimming took 3 bases from V and 5 from J; bases not matched to a gene: 11. CDR3 length equals 16 residues. The DNA of the CDR3 is TGTGCCAGCAGCCAGAATTTAGGACAGGGAGATACTGAAGCTTTCTTT. It specifies CASSQNLGQGDTEAFF.

This chain connects TRBV12-5 to TRBJ2-7; 11 bases align to TRBD2. The germline V gene has CDR1 LGHNT and CDR2 FRNRAP. This CDR3 contains 19 residues. After removal of 0 bases from V and 1 base from J, the junction contained 11 bases not matched to a gene. The CDR3 nucleotides are TGTGCTAGTGGTTTGGTATTTGAGACTAGCGGGATTGGGTCCTACGAGCAGTACTTC. Protein product: CASGLVFETSGIGSYEQYF.

V usage is TRBV5-1 and J usage is TRBJ2-2, with 8 bases lining up with TRBD2. This CDR3 is 16 amino acids long. Germline lookup yields CDR1 SGHRS and CDR2 YFSETQ. V lost 4 bases and J lost 1; bases outside the gene matches: 6. The CDR3 loop reads CASSPLLAGNTGELFF. As DNA, the CDR3 is TGCGCCAGCAGCCCCCTGCTAGCGGGGAACACCGGGGAGCTGTTTTTT.

The V and J genes are TRBV6-5 and TRBJ1-1; D call uncertain. The CDR3 runs to 13 residues. V lost 8 bases and J 1 base, leaving 11 bases between the germline ends. The germline CDR1 and CDR2 sequences are MNHEY and SVGAGI. CDR3 sequence (DNA): TGTGCCAGCTATCCAACTTGGAACACTGAAGCTTTCTTT. Translated: CASYPTWNTEAFF.

The CDR3, as DNA: TGTGCCAGCAGCCTCCTCCCCAGCACAGATACGCAGTATTTT. Protein product: CASSLLPSTDTQYF. The rearrangement links TRBV7-6 to TRBJ2-3; D is ambiguous. There are 14 residues in the CDR3. The germline V gene has CDR1 SGHVS and CDR2 FNYEAQ. V gave up 5 bases and J gave up 0 bases, with 9 bases separating them.

For this clone: Additional DNA sequences in this sample encode the identical CDR3. The J gene is TRBJ2-5, the V gene TRBV4-1; TRBD1 might be the D (6 bases). The germline V gene has CDR1 MGHRA and CDR2 YSYEKL. V was trimmed by 3 bases and J by 0 bases, leaving 11 bases between them. CDR3 length: 15 amino acids. The CDR3: CASSHVGQHQETQYF. The DNA for the CDR3 is TGCGCCAGCAGCCACGTAGGACAGCACCAAGAGACCCAGTACTTC.

The gene calls are TRBV5-1 and TRBJ1-1; D is undetermined. Trimming left V 0 bases short and J 8 bases short, with 8 bases between. From germline, CDR1 is SGHRS and CDR2 YFSETQ. The CDR3 consists of 12 residues. CDR3: CASSLGAGEAFF. The CDR3 nucleotides read TGCGCCAGCAGCTTGGGGGCGGGAGAAGCTTTCTTT.

The chain couples TRBV24-1 to TRBJ1-1; no clear D. The ends were cut back, 2 bases at V and 1 base at J, with 7 bases in the middle. This CDR3 is built from 14 residues. Germline V gene sequence: CDR1 KGHDR, CDR2 SFDVKD. In DNA form, the CDR3 reads TGTGCCACCAGTGATTCTGGCCCGAACACTGAAGCTTTCTTT. It encodes CATSDSGPNTEAFF.